Below, 32 T cell receptor beta chains from the same sample are listed, as sequenced in a study of identical twins. TCRdb re-derived calls from the 5' RACE reads in MiXCR, one entry per CDR3 protein. The data contain around 230,000 distinct CDR3 sequences, roughly 9.4% of them singletons. The sample consisted of memory (CD45RO+) T cells sorted from blood. The receptors derive from a woman aged 18-29 years in good health.

V and J are TRBV20-1 and TRBJ2-3; TRBD2 aligns across 7 bases. CDR3 length: 17 residues. Germline trimming cut 3 bases from V and 4 bases from J; bases unmatched to any gene: 16. Germline CDR1 reads DFQATT; CDR2 reads SNEGSKA (reference sequence). The CDR3 spells CSARVLLGAGRADTQYF. Written as DNA, the CDR3 is TGCAGTGCTAGGGTCCTGCTGGGAGCGGGGCGGGCAGATACGCAGTATTTT.

The rearrangement joins TRBV5-1 to TRBJ2-7, with no clear D. Between the trimmed V and J ends, which lost 4 bases and 1 base, there was a span of 12 bases. CDR3 length: 14 residues. The germline gives CDR1 SGHRS, CDR2 YFSETQ. The CDR3 DNA reads as TGCGCCAGCAGCCTAAACAGTCCATCCTACGAGCAGTACTTC. It translates to CASSLNSPSYEQYF.

The chain uses TRBV7-9 and TRBJ2-1, with D maybe TRBD1 (6 bases). The CDR3 extends over 10 amino acids. Germline-derived CDR1 and CDR2 are SEHNR and FQNEAQ (reference sequence). Trimming took off 9 bases at V and 6 bases at J, with 6 bases between the two ends. This chain's CDR3 is CARQGNEQFF. In DNA form, the CDR3 reads TGTGCCAGACAGGGCAATGAGCAGTTCTTC.

This chain uses TRBV20-1 with TRBJ2-2; no definite D call. Germline CDR1 and CDR2: DFQATT and SNEGSKA (reference sequence). The CDR3 spans 12 residues. The V end was cut by 5 bases, the J end by 9 bases, with 13 bases between. CDR3 sequence (DNA): TGCAGTGCTTCAGGACCTCTCCGGGAGCTGTTTTTT. This codes for CSASGPLRELFF.

Ten or more counts support this clonotype. The gene calls are TRBV12-3 or TRBV12-4 and TRBJ2-3; maybe TRBD1 (5 bases). The V and J ends lost 2 bases and 6 bases respectively, with 12 bases between them. This CDR3 has 14 amino acids. The CDR3 protein is CASSLRGDGDTQYF. DNA of the CDR3: TGTGCCAGCAGTTTAAGGGGCGATGGGGATACGCAGTATTTT.

In its sample, this clonotype was seen many times. The genes are TRBV7-9 and TRBJ1-6, with TRBD1 matching 8 bases. Germline assignment: CDR1 SEHNR and CDR2 FQNEAQ (reference sequence). The CDR3 consists of 14 residues. The V segment lost 5 bases and the J segment 10 bases; nucleotides outside the gene matches: 7. Here the CDR3 reads CASSVGQGSSPLHF. In DNA, the CDR3 is TGTGCCAGCAGCGTCGGACAGGGTAGCTCACCCCTCCACTTT.

This clonotype was detected a few times. The gene calls are TRBV7-2 and TRBJ2-7; no reliable D call. Between the trimmed V and J ends, which lost 3 bases and 0 bases, there was a span of 12 bases. The germline gives CDR1 SGHTA, CDR2 FQGNSA. This CDR3 spans 15 amino acids. CDR3 DNA sequence: TGTGCCAGCAGCTTCGGACCTTCCCCCTCCTACGAGCAGTACTTC. It codes for CASSFGPSPSYEQYF.

The chain couples TRBV20-1 to TRBJ2-3; D is undetermined. Germline values: CDR1 DFQATT, CDR2 SNEGSKA (reference sequence). The CDR3 is made up of 11 amino acids. The germline V and J ends were trimmed by 4 bases and 7 bases, with 9 bases remaining between them. CDR3 in amino acids: CSANRANTQYF. CDR3 bases: TGCAGTGCTAATAGGGCGAATACGCAGTATTTT.

This clonotype has a handful of counts. The chain is built from TRBV6-5 and TRBJ1-2; D possibly corresponds to TRBD1 (5 bases). CDR3 length: 12 residues. V lost 6 bases, J lost 8 bases, and 13 bases lay in between. Germline values: CDR1 MNHEY, CDR2 SVGAGI. CDR3: CASSQGPWGYTF. As DNA, the CDR3 is TGTGCCAGCAGCCAGGGACCCTGGGGCTACACCTTC.

Only a few counts were recorded for this clonotype. The rearrangement links TRBV6-5 to TRBJ1-3; D possibly corresponds to TRBD1 (5 bases). The germline gives CDR1 MNHEY, CDR2 SVGAGI. This CDR3 is built from 15 residues. Trimming shortened V by 3 bases and J by 2 bases, and 11 bases separated the two germline ends. CDR3 nucleotides: TGTGCCAGCAGTTATGTGGGGGAAGCTGGAAACACCATATATTTT. Translation gives CASSYVGEAGNTIYF.

V gene TRBV7-2 combines with J gene TRBJ1-6; 8 positions match TRBD1. V dropped 4 bases and J dropped 6; count of bases not matched to a gene: 8. This CDR3 has 16 residues. Germline CDR1 and CDR2: SGHTA and FQGNSA. CDR3 sequence reads: CASSSGWDRPNSPLHF. The DNA of the CDR3 is TGTGCCAGCAGCTCAGGTTGGGACAGGCCTAATTCACCCCTCCACTTT.

The chain carries TRBV27 and TRBJ2-5, with TRBD2 matching over 9 bases. With 3 bases clipped from V and 6 bases from J, the junction kept 11 bases outside the gene matches. Germline V lookup: CDR1 MNHEY, CDR2 SMNVEV (reference sequence). CDR3 length equals 16 residues. CDR3 nucleotides: TGTGCCAGCAGTTTGACCCTTGCGGGAGGGCAGCAGACCCAGTACTTC. It is translated as CASSLTLAGGQQTQYF.

This clonotype was counted many times. The chain combines TRBV18 with TRBJ2-1; 11 nucleotides align to TRBD2. CDR3 size: 15 residues. Germline trimming cut 2 bases from V and 7 bases from J; bases unmatched to any gene: 4. Germline CDR1 reads KGHSH; CDR2 reads LQKENI. The CDR3 sequence: CASSPRLAGGNEQFF. The CDR3 nucleotides are TGTGCCAGCTCACCAAGGCTAGCGGGAGGTAATGAGCAGTTCTTC.

V usage is TRBV3-1 and J usage is TRBJ2-1; D is unclear. Germline assignment: CDR1 LGHDT and CDR2 YNNKEL (reference sequence). The CDR3 covers 13 residues. The ends were cut back, 4 bases at V and 6 bases at J, with 10 bases in the middle. CDR3 in DNA: TGTGCCAGCAGCCCCGCCAAACCCAATGAGCAGTTCTTC. Its protein product is CASSPAKPNEQFF.

The V gene is TRBV12-3 or TRBV12-4, the J gene TRBJ2-7, with a possible D match to TRBD1 (5 bases). Trimming took 4 bases from V and 2 from J, leaving 9 bases between them. This CDR3 has 13 residues. In DNA form, the CDR3 reads TGTGCCAGCAGTTGGGGCTTAACCTACGAGCAGTACTTC. It encodes CASSWGLTYEQYF.

This clonotype showed up many times. The J gene is TRBJ2-3, the V gene TRBV12-3 or TRBV12-4; D is unclear. The CDR3 has 11 amino acids. The ends were cut back, 6 bases at V and 7 bases at J, with 8 bases in the middle. CDR3 amino acids: CASRLKNTQYF. The CDR3 DNA follows: TGTGCCAGCAGGTTAAAGAATACGCAGTATTTT.

This chain joins TRBV18 and TRBJ1-2; D remains unclear. The CDR3 loop spans 16 amino acids. Trimming shortened V by 4 bases and J by 0 bases, and 15 bases separated the two germline ends. CDR1 is KGHSH, CDR2 LQKENI, per germline. The CDR3 nucleotides are TGTGCCAGCTCACGGGCGTCCCGGACCCCTAACTATGGCTACACCTTC. Its translation: CASSRASRTPNYGYTF.

This clonotype showed up many times. DNA of the CDR3: TGTGCCAGCAGCTTATATCGGGGGGCGGAAAACATTCAGTACTTC. Protein: CASSLYRGAENIQYF. The rearrangement uses TRBV7-2 and TRBJ2-4, with D maybe TRBD2 (7 bases). Trimming left V 2 bases short and J 5 bases short, with 13 bases between. From germline, CDR1 is SGHTA and CDR2 FQGNSA. The CDR3 contains 15 residues.

Only a few counts were recorded for this clonotype. This rearrangement joins TRBV7-7 to TRBJ2-2; 8 nucleotides match TRBD2. Germline loops: CDR1 SSHAT, CDR2 FNYEAQ (reference sequence). J lost 1 base, V lost 5 bases, and 6 bases had no gene match. The CDR3 runs to 16 residues. CDR3 sequence (DNA): TGTGCCAGCAGCCCCGGGACTAGGGGGAACACCGGGGAGCTGTTTTTT. It codes for CASSPGTRGNTGELFF.

The rearrangement joins TRBV7-9 to TRBJ2-5, with D possibly matching TRBD1 (6 bases). The CDR3 is made up of 13 amino acids. Trimming shortened V by 5 bases and J by 3 bases, and 10 bases separated the two germline ends. Germline CDR1 SEHNR, CDR2 FQNEAQ (reference sequence). The CDR3 loop is CASSPGVKETQYF. In DNA, the CDR3 is TGTGCCAGCAGCCCAGGGGTCAAAGAGACCCAGTACTTC.

In its sample, this clonotype was seen many times. The chain joins TRBV20-1 to TRBJ1-5; tentatively, D is TRBD1 (6 bases). This CDR3 is 16 amino acids long. The V gene's germline CDR1 is DFQATT and CDR2 SNEGSKA (reference sequence). Deletions cut 0 bases from V and 6 bases from J, with 18 bases between. CDR3: CSARDPRRAGVQPQHF. The CDR3 DNA sequence: TGCAGTGCTAGAGATCCAAGGCGGGCAGGGGTTCAGCCCCAGCATTTT.

This clonotype was observed at least ten times. The chain has TRBV7-9 and TRBJ1-2; possibly TRBD1 for D (6 bases). CDR3 size: 13 residues. Trimming removed 1 base from V and 5 bases from J, with 8 bases in between. CDR1 is SEHNR, CDR2 FQNEAQ, per germline (reference sequence). The CDR3 region is CASSLDRVYGYTF. As DNA, the CDR3 is TGTGCCAGCAGCTTAGACAGGGTTTATGGCTACACCTTC.

A few counts support this clonotype. This chain links TRBV12-3 or TRBV12-4 with TRBJ1-1, with D maybe TRBD1 (5 bases). This CDR3 spans 15 amino acids. V dropped 2 bases and J dropped 4 bases, with 14 bases sitting between them. CDR3 sequence (DNA): TGTGCCAGCAGTTTATACTACGGCGGGGGCACTGAAGCTTTCTTT. Residues: CASSLYYGGGTEAFF.

This sequence joins TRBV2 and TRBJ2-2; D remains unclear. Germline V gene sequence: CDR1 SNHLY, CDR2 FYNNEI. V shed 8 bases and J shed 1 base, with 20 bases lying between them. The CDR3 contains 17 residues. In nucleotides, the CDR3 is TGTGCCAGCGCCCGGAGTCAGCCGAGCCAGAACACCGGGGAGCTGTTTTTT. Residues: CASARSQPSQNTGELFF.

The V gene is TRBV7-8, the J gene TRBJ2-2; D not resolved. The CDR3 spans 14 residues. Germline V gene sequence: CDR1 SGHVS, CDR2 FQNEAQ. The germline V and J ends were trimmed by 2 bases and 4 bases, with 8 bases remaining between them. CDR3 in amino acids: CASSLQRATGELFF. The DNA of the CDR3 is TGTGCCAGCAGCTTACAGAGAGCCACCGGGGAGCTGTTTTTT.

This clonotype was seen a handful of times. The chain joins TRBV28 to TRBJ2-5; D call uncertain. The CDR3 runs to 14 residues. Per the germline V gene, CDR1 is MDHEN and CDR2 is SYDVKM. V was shortened by 3 bases and J by 2 bases, with 10 bases between the two germline ends. CDR3 protein: CASSLTWRQETQYF. The CDR3 nucleotides are TGTGCCAGCAGTTTGACTTGGCGGCAAGAGACCCAGTACTTC.

This clonotype was recorded at least ten times. This rearrangement joins TRBV12-3 or TRBV12-4 to TRBJ1-4; a weak D match, TRBD1 (6 bases). V was trimmed by 8 bases and J by 4 bases, leaving 11 bases between them. The CDR3 has 13 residues. As DNA, the CDR3 is TGTGCCAGCCTCGGACAGTATAATGAAAAACTGTTTTTT. The encoded protein is CASLGQYNEKLFF.

This clonotype was detected only a few times. The rearrangement links TRBV20-1 to TRBJ2-1; 8 nucleotides agree with TRBD2. After removal of 5 bases from V and 6 bases from J, the junction contained 12 bases not matched to a gene. The CDR3 has 15 residues. Germline assignment: CDR1 DFQATT and CDR2 SNEGSKA (reference sequence). The CDR3 here is CSARPGGIGGNEQFF. The CDR3 coding sequence is TGCAGTGCTCGGCCGGGAGGGATAGGGGGCAATGAGCAGTTCTTC.

This clonotype was seen repeatedly, ten times or more. The DNA for the CDR3 is TGTGCCAGCAGTTACTCGTCTAGCGGGGGGGCCCACGAGACCCAGTACTTC. Encoded protein: CASSYSSSGGAHETQYF. The J gene is TRBJ2-5, the V gene TRBV6-5; TRBD2 aligns across 12 bases. The trim removed 0 bases at V and 5 bases at J, leaving 7 bases unmatched. The CDR3 contains 17 residues. Germline V lookup: CDR1 MNHEY, CDR2 SVGAGI.

This clonotype has ten or more counts. V is TRBV10-3 and J is TRBJ1-5, with D unclear. V gave up 11 bases and J gave up 5 bases, with 7 bases separating them. The CDR3 is 10 amino acids. CDR1 is ENHRY and CDR2 is SYGVKD in the germline V gene. The CDR3 coding sequence is TGTGCCGTCGGGTATCAGCCCCAGCATTTT. This encodes CAVGYQPQHF.

This clonotype came up many times. The rearrangement joins TRBV12-3 or TRBV12-4 to TRBJ2-1; 7 bases fit TRBD1. The CDR3 has 13 amino acids. V shed 7 bases and J 2 bases; nucleotides not matched to a gene: 2. CDR3 region: CASTQGAYNEQFF. DNA for the CDR3: TGTGCCAGCACCCAGGGGGCCTACAATGAGCAGTTCTTC.

This clonotype was counted between two and nine times. The chain couples TRBV20-1 to TRBJ2-7; D remains unclear. Deletions cut 3 bases from V and 5 bases from J, with 11 bases between. Germline V gives CDR1 DFQATT, CDR2 SNEGSKA (reference sequence). The CDR3 totals 12 residues. CDR3 sequence (DNA): TGCAGTGCTAGCCTTCAGTTCGACGAGCAGTACTTC. It is translated as CSASLQFDEQYF.